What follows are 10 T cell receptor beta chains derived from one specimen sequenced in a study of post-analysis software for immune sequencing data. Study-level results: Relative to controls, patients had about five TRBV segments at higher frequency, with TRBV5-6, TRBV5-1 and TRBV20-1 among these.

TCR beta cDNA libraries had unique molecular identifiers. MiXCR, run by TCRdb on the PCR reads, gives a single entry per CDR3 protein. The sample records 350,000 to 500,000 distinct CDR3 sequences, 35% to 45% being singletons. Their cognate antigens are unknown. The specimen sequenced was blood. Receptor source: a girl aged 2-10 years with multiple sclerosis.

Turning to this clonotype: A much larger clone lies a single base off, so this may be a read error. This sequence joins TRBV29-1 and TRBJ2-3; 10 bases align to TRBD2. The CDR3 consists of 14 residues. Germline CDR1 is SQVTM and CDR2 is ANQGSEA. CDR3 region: CGVLLAGVADTQYF. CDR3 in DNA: TGCGGCGTGCTTCTAGCGGGAGTGGCAGATACGCAGTATTTT.

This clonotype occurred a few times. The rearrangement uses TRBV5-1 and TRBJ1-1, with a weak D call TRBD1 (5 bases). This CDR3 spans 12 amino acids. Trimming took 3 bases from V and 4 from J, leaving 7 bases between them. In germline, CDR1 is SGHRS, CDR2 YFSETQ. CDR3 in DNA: TGCGCCAGCAGCTGGGACCGCACTGAAGCTTTCTTT. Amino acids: CASSWDRTEAFF.

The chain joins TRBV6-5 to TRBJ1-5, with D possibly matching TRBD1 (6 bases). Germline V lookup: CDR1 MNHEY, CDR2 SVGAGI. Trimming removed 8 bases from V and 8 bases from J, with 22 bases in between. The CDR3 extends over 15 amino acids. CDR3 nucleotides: TGTGCCAGCGCAAAATTTTATGGGGACATGAAGCCCCAGCATTTT. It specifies CASAKFYGDMKPQHF.

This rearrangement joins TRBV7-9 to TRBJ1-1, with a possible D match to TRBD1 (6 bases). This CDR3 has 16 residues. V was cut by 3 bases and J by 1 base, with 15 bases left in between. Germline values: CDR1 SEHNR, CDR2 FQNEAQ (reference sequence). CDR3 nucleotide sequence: TGTGCCAGCAGCTTCTGGGTGGGGGCGGAGAACACTGAAGCTTTCTTT. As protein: CASSFWVGAENTEAFF.

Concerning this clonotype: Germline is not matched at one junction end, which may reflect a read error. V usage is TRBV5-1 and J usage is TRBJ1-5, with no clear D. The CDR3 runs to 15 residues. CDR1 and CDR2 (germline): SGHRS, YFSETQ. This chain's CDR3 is CASSLGGDSNQPQHF. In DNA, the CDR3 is TGTGCCAGCAGTTTAGGAGGTGATAGCAATCAGCCCCAGCATTTT.

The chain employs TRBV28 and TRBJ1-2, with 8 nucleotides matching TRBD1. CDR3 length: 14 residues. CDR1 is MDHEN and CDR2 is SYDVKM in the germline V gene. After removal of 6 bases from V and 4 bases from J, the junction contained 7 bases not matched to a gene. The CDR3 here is CASRTGQGIYGYTF. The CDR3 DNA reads TGTGCCAGCAGGACAGGACAGGGAATCTATGGCTACACCTTC.

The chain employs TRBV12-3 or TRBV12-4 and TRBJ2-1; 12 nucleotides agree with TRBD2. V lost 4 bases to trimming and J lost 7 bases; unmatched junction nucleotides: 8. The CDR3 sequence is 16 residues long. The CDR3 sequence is CASSSLTSGGSNEQFF. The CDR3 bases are TGTGCCAGCAGTTCCCTGACTAGCGGGGGATCAAATGAGCAGTTCTTC.

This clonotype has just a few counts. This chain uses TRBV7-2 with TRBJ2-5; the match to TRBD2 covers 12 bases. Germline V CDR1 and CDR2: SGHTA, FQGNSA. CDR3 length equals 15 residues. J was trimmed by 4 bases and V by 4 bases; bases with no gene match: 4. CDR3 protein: CASSSALAGGETQYF. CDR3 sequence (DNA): TGTGCCAGCAGCTCTGCACTAGCGGGAGGAGAGACCCAGTACTTC.

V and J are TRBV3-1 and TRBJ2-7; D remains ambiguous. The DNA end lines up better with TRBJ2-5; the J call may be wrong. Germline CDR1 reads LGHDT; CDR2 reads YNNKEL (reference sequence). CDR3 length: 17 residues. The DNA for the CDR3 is TGTGCCAGCAGCCACGCAAGGGAAACTAAATTCAAAGAGACCCAGTACTTC. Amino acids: CASSHARETKFKETQYF.

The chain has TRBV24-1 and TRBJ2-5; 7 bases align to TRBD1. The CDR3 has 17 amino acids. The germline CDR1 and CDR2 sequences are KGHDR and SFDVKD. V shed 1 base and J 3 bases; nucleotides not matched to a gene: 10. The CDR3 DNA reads TGTGCCACCAGTGATTTCGGGGCGACAGGGCTTAAAGAGACCCAGTACTTC. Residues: CATSDFGATGLKETQYF.